The T cell receptor beta chain described here comes from a study of blood T cells in healthy people across ages. V shed 4 bases and J 7 bases; nucleotides not matched to a gene: 1. CDR3 size: 13 residues. Alongside a J-beta primer mix, a sample-barcoded 5' primer served in a second PCR lasting about 7 to 12 cycles. TCRdb redid the calling of the 5' RACE reads with MiXCR, one entry per CDR3 protein. The table includes almost 800,000 distinct CDR3 sequences, about three fifths detected once. The V and J genes are TRBV12-3 or TRBV12-4 and TRBJ2-4, with 10 bases aligning to TRBD1. The receptor was isolated from a man aged 25 to 45 in good health. The sequenced material came from blood. CDR3 bases: TGTGCCAGCAGTTGGACAGGGGGGAACATTCAGTACTTC. Amino acids: CASSWTGGNIQYF.